Listed below are T cell receptor beta chains from one sample, sequenced in a study of CXCR3-negative and CXCR3-positive naive CD8 T cells. No DNA is given; TCRdb re-called the 5' RACE reads and lists each CDR3 protein once. There are roughly 130,000 distinct CDR3 sequences in the sample, with around 0.54% held by the top ten. The sequencing input was naive CXCR3+ CD8+ T cells from blood. These receptors came from a human donor in good health. Some clones in this sample may be carry-over from other donors' samples. Each CDR3 is given with its conserved first and last residue.

>14|TRBV11-3|TRBJ1-2
CASSAQTTNYGYTF
>15|TRBV7-2|TRBJ2-7
CASSLKTGHFDEQYF
>13|TRBV7-6|TRBJ1-5
CASSPAPNQPQHF
>15|TRBV7-9|TRBJ1-5
CASSLAQGDNQPQHF
>16|TRBV3-1|TRBJ2-4
CASTPAHGLAKNIQYF
>14|TRBV6-5|TRBJ2-7
CASSYGTLGYEQYF
>12|TRBV2|TRBJ2-7
CALRTSGYEQYF
>16|TRBV19|TRBJ1-1
CASTGNSDRVNTEAFF
>17|TRBV14|TRBJ2-2
CASSQEGTPRHAGELFF
>14|TRBV27|TRBJ2-3
CASSRGTSTDTQYF
>15|TRBV19|TRBJ2-7
CASSIIGDAGDEQYF
>15|TRBV29-1|TRBJ2-7
CSVESDRGASYEQYF
>14|TRBV13|TRBJ2-1
CASSLAGGPSEQFF
>15|TRBV30|TRBJ1-1
CASNAAQGKDTEAFF
>15|TRBV11-2|TRBJ2-1
CASSRLADTYNEQFF
>14|TRBV29-1|TRBJ1-1
CSAASGLLNTEAFF
>13|TRBV13|TRBJ2-7
CASSPSREAEQYF
>15|TRBV4-1|TRBJ1-1
CSSRDEMGGGTEAFF
>15|TRBV12-3/TRBV12-4|TRBJ2-1
CASSLSSGGHSEQFF
>15|TRBV7-9|TRBJ1-1
CASSDNQGAPTEAFF
>13|TRBV29-1|TRBJ1-5
CSVYDREGQPQHF
>14|TRBV6-5|TRBJ2-5
CASSDGTEQETQYF
>13|TRBV29-1|TRBJ2-1
CSVGRETYNEQFF
>13|TRBV11-2|TRBJ2-5
CASSPGGGKTQYF
>17|TRBV6-6|TRBJ1-2
CASSYLTLSVGKDGYTF
>12|TRBV2|TRBJ2-5
CASQPSEGHPGF
>12|TRBV4-1|TRBJ2-1
CASSQEGGEQFF
>12|TRBV7-9|TRBJ1-1
CASSLIESEAFF
>12|TRBV29-1|TRBJ2-5
CSALTSSETQYF
>16|TRBV7-9|TRBJ2-1
CASSWDPLSSYNEQFF
>13|TRBV12-3/TRBV12-4|TRBJ2-7
CASSLAAHYEQYF